This T cell receptor (beta chain) is from a study of vaccination and CD4 T cells after COVID-19 (dated by TCRdb to 2022 to 2024). For the wider study: Convalescent patients had a positive SARS-CoV-2 result on nasal swab PCR, and of these patients, nine had mild disease and one had severe disease. The convalescent cohort comprised six males and four females, including two Hispanic individuals, seven Caucasians, two Asians and one multiracial person. Each participant got two doses of either the Pfizer-BioNTech BNT162b2 vaccine (n=8) or the Moderna mRNA-1273 vaccine (n=2). Post-COVID blood samples from convalescent patients were collected a median of about 110 days after diagnosis, with a range of about 30 to 170 days. The time from the second vaccine dose to post-vaccine blood sampling had a median of around 72 days and ranged from roughly 13 to 241 days. For stimulating the cultures, overlapping spike peptide pools were used, derived from SARS-CoV-2 as well as from the common cold coronaviruses HCoV-NL63, HCoV-OC43 and HCoV-229E. As controls, cultures received a CEFX viral epitope pool (the positive control), an HIV-1 Nef peptide pool (the negative control), or no peptide at all. The spike-specific CD4+ TCR repertoire was compared before and after mRNA vaccination in approximately ten COVID-19 convalescent patients and a few infection-naive healthy vaccine recipients. Results the study describes overall, beyond this receptor: In convalescent patients, nearly all vaccine-specific clones (304 of 307) were found to be mono-reactive for SARS-CoV-2 spike rather than cross-reactive with common cold coronaviruses. Among the post-vaccine SARS-CoV-2-reactive clones in convalescent patients, a median approximately 90% showed up only after vaccination, which suggests vaccine-specific priming. The number of convalescent patients in the study was relatively small, and the study did not examine early timepoints following natural infection. An increase in the median number of SARS-CoV-2-reactive clonotypes from approximately 20 after infection to 35 to 40 after vaccination was observed, but the change was not found to be significant.

This clonotype was seen once. The antigen it recognizes is unknown. One base away there is no much larger clone; base qualities are not given. A lone read gives weak evidence. The V end loses 1 base and the J end loses 2 bases, and a stretch of 6 bases separates them. The germline V gene (reference sequence) gives CDR1 as SEHNR and CDR2 as FQNEAQ. Including the terminal cysteine and phenylalanine, the CDR3 comprises 14 residues. Of the read, only the CDR3 DNA is kept; its 42 bases are in frame from base 1. This specimen's treatment or condition label, per the study, means: roughly 10-day PBMC culture with coronavirus spike peptide pools or control peptides (ViraFEST assay). To expand antigen-specific T cells with peptide pools and then pick out the expanded clonotypes through TCR sequencing, the study relied on the ViraFEST assay. Positive SARS-CoV-2 PCR tests in the convalescent patients dated from March to December 2020, before Alpha, Beta and Delta variants emerged in the United States. Each well held 2.2 million or so PBMCs cultured with around 10 ug/ml peptide pools in IMDM containing around 4.5% human AB serum and roughly 9 IU/ml IL-2. On days 3 and 7, half of the culture medium was replaced with fresh IL-2-containing medium. Once the cells had been in culture for roughly 11 days, the EasySep CD4+ T cell isolation kit was used to isolate CD4+ T cells by negative selection. Ficoll-Paque Plus gradient centrifugation was used to isolate PBMCs from whole blood, and the isolated PBMCs were then either used fresh or cryopreserved at -140C. In general, triplicate wells were set up for every culture condition.

Preparation of the library involved PCR. TCR sequencing of DNA from cultured CD4+ T cells used the Oncomine TCR Beta short-read assay at the Johns Hopkins FTIC core. Genomic DNA was extracted from the cultured CD4+ T cells with the QIAamp micro DNA kit. Oncomine TCR Beta libraries from cultured CD4+ T cells were pooled using unique dual indexes and sequenced on an Illumina iSeq 100. The study's processing was this. Non-productive sequences were filtered out, and CDR3s that did not start with C, did not end with F or W, or were shorter than 7 amino acids were discarded. The MANAFEST web application was used to identify antigen-specific clonotypes by comparing peptide-stimulated wells against reference wells and other culture wells. To be called positive, a clone needed an FDR below 0.05, an odds ratio above 5, and a productive frequency above 0.1% in at least two of three replicate wells. Clonotypes that were significantly expanded in both SARS-CoV-2 spike wells and at least one common cold coronavirus spike condition were defined as cross-reactive. Using R version 3.6.1, CDR3 homology was evaluated through Levenshtein distances (stringdist) along with unrooted phylogenetic trees (ape). TCRdb itself trimmed the public reads at Q25 with fastp, ran MiXCR and retained productive beta chains. When rows share a CDR3 protein, they turn into one entry using the most common DNA and genes. TCRdb's processing, not the study's, gives the V and J calls here. This sample holds over 15,000 distinct CDR3 sequences; approximately 70% were observed only once. The top ten hold approximately 17% of the sample.

The source is a human donor who had recovered from COVID-19. This receptor chain uses TRBV7-9 and TRBJ1-3; a tentative D match to TRBD1 spans 6 bases. The sample comprised CD4+ T cells from blood, cultured in vitro. The DNA is as follows: TGTGCCAGCAGCTTAGGGACAGCTGGAAACACCATATATTTT. The encoded protein is CASSLGTAGNTIYF.